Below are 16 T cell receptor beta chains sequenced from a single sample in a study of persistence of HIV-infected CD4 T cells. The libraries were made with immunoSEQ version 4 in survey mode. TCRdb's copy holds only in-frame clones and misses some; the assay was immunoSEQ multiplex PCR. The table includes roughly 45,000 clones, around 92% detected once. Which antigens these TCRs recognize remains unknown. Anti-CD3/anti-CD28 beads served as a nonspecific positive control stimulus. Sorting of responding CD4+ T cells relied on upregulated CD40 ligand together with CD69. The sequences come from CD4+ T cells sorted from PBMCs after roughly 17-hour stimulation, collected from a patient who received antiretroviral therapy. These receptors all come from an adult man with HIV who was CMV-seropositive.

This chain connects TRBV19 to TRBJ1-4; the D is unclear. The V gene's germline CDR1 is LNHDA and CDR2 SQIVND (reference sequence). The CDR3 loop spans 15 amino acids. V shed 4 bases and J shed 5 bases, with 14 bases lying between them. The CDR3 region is CASSSSSTGNEKLFF. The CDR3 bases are TGTGCCAGTAGTAGTTCGTCGACGGGGAATGAAAAACTGTTTTTT.

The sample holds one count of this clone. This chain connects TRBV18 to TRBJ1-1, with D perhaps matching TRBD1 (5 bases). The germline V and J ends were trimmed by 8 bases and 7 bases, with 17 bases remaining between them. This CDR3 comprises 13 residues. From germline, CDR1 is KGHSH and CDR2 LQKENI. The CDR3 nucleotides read TGTGCCAGCCGTATTGGGCAGGGTGATGAAGCTTTCTTT. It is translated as CASRIGQGDEAFF.

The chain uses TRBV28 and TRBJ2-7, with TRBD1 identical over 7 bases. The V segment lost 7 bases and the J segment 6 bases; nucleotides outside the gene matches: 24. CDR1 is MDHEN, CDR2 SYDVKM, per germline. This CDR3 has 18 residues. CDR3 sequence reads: CASTAPDRVLIAPREQYF. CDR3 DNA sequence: TGTGCCAGCACCGCCCCCGACAGGGTGCTGATAGCTCCCCGCGAGCAGTACTTC.

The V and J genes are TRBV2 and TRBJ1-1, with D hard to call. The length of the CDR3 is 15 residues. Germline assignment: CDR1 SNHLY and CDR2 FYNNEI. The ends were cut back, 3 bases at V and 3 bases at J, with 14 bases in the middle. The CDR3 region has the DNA TGTGCCAGCAGTGAGGGAGCCGGAGGGTACACTGAAGCTTTCTTT. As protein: CASSEGAGGYTEAFF.

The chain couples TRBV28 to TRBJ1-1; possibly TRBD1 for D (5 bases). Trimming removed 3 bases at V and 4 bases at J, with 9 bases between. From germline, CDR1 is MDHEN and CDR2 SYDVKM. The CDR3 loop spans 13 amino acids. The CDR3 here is CASSFSRGTEAFF. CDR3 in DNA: TGTGCCAGCAGTTTCAGTAGGGGCACTGAAGCTTTCTTT.

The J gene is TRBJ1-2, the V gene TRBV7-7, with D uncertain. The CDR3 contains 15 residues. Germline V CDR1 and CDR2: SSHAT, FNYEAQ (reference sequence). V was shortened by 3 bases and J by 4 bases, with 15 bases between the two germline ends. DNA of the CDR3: TGTGCCAGCAGCTTCGAACACCTGTCCTCCTATGGCTACACCTTC. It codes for CASSFEHLSSYGYTF.

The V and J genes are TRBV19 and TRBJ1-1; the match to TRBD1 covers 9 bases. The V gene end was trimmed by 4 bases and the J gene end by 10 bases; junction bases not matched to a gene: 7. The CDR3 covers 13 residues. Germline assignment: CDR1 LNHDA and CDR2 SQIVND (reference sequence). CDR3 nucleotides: TGTGCCAGTAGTAGAGACAGGGGGGAGCGAGCTTTCTTT. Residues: CASSRDRGERAFF.

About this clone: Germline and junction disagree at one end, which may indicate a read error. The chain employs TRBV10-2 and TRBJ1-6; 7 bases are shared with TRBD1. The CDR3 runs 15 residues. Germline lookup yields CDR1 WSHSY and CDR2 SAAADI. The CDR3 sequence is CASSERGGYDSPLHF. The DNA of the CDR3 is TGCGCCAGCAGTGAGCGAGGGGGCTATGATTCACCCCTCCACTTT.

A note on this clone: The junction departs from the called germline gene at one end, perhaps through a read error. CDR3 sequence: CASSQARSAGRNGQYF. CDR3 coding DNA: TGTGCCAGCAGTCAAGCAAGGTCGGCAGGGCGTAATGGGCAGTACTTC. The chain recombines TRBV14 with TRBJ2-7, with a weak D call TRBD1 (5 bases). In germline, CDR1 is SGHDN, CDR2 FVKESK. The CDR3 length is 16 residues.

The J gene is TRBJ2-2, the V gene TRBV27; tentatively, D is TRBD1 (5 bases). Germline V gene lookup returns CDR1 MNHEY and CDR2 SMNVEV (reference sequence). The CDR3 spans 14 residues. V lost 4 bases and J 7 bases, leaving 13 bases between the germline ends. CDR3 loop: CASSSQRGIGELFF. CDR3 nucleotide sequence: TGTGCCAGCAGTTCCCAAAGGGGTATCGGGGAGCTGTTTTTT.

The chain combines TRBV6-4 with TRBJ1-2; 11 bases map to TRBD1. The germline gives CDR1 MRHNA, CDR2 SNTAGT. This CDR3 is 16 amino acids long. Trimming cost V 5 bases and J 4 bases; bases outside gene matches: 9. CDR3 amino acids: CASSPAPGTGGYGYTF. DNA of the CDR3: TGTGCCAGCAGTCCGGCCCCCGGGACAGGGGGCTATGGCTACACCTTC.

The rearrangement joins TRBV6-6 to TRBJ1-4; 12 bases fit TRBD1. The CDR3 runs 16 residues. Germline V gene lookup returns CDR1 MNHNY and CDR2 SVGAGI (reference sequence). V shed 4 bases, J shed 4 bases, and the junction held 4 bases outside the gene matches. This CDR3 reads CASSSGQGAVNEKLFF. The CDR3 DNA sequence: TGTGCCAGCAGTTCGGGACAGGGGGCTGTTAATGAAAAACTGTTTTTT.

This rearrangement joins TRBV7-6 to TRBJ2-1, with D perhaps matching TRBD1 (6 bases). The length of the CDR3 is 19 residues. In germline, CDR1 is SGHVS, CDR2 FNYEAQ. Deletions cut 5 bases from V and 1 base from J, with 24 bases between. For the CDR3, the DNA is TGTGCCAGCAGCCTCACACAGGGTGGGGCGGCGCCATCCTACAATGAGCAGTTCTTC. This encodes CASSLTQGGAAPSYNEQFF.

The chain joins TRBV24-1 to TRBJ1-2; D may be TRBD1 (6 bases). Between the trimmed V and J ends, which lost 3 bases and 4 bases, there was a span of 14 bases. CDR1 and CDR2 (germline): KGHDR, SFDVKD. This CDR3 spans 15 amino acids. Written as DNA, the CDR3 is TGTGCCACCAGTGATACAGGGAACTCAGGCTATGGCTACACCTTC. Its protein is CATSDTGNSGYGYTF.

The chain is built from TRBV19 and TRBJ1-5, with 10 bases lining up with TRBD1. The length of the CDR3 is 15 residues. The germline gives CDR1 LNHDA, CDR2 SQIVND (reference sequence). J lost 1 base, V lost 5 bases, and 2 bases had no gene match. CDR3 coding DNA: TGTGCCAGTAGTGACAGGGGGCGCAGCAATCAGCCCCAGCATTTT. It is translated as CASSDRGRSNQPQHF.

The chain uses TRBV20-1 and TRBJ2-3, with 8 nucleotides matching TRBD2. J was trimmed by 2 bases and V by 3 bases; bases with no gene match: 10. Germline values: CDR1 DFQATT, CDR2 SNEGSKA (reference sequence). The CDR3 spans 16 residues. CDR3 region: CSASLLTSGFTDTQYF. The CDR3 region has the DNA TGCAGTGCTAGTCTACTTACTAGCGGATTCACAGATACGCAGTATTTT.